Listed here is a single TCR beta chain. The second PCR ran about 6 to 12 cycles with a sample-barcoded 5' primer and J-beta primers. TCRdb ran MiXCR on the 5' RACE reads and lists one entry per CDR3 protein. The sample records around 600,000 distinct CDR3 sequences, roughly 48% being singletons. The data originate from a study of blood T cells in healthy people across ages. CDR3 length equals 16 residues. V gave up 3 bases and J gave up 3 bases, with 17 bases separating them. Germline CDR1 and CDR2: MNHEY and SVGEGT. Every donor contributed roughly 10 milliliters of peripheral blood by blood draw. The receptor was isolated from a man at least 80 years old in good health. The rearrangement joins TRBV6-2 or TRBV6-3 to TRBJ1-1; tentative D call: TRBD1 (6 bases). The sequenced sample consisted of blood. The CDR3 loop reads CASSYDWGRRDTEAFF. As DNA, the CDR3 is TGTGCCAGCAGTTATGATTGGGGGCGAAGGGACACTGAAGCTTTCTTT.